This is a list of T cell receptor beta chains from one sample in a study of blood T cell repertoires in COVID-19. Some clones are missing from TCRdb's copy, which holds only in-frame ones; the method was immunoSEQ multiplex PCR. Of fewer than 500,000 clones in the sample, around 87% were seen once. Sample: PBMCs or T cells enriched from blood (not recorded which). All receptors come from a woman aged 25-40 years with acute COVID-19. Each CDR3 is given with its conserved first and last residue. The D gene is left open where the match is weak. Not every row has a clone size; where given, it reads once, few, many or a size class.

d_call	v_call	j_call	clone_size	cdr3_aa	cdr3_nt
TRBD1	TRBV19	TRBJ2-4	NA	CASSIGGTGGVQYF	TGTGCCAGTAGTATAGGAGGGACAGGGGGGGTTCAGTACTTC
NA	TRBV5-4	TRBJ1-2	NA	CASSLVGGQGYTF	TGTGCCAGCAGCTTGGTGGGCGGGCAGGGCTACACCTTC
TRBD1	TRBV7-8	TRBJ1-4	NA	CASSSWTGVNEKLFF	TGTGCCAGCAGCTCCTGGACAGGGGTAAACGAAAAACTGTTTTTT
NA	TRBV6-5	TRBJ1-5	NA	CASRPGSGNQPQHF	TGTGCCAGCAGGCCCGGGTCGGGCAATCAGCCCCAGCATTTT
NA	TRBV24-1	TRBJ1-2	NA	CATSGGVTAGYTF	TGTGCCACCAGTGGTGGAGTTACGGCTGGCTACACCTTC
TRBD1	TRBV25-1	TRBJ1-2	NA	CASSEGGQGGANYGYTF	TGTGCCAGCAGTGAAGGGGGACAGGGGGGTGCTAACTATGGCTACACCTTC
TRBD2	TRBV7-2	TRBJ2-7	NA	CASSYASGSYEQYF	TGTGCCAGCAGCTACGCTAGCGGTTCCTACGAGCAGTACTTC
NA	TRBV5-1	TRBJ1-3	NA	CASSASLVSGNTIYF	TGCGCCAGCAGTGCGAGCTTGGTCTCTGGAAACACCATATATTTT
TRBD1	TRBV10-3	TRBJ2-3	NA	CAISESQATGDSTDTQYF	TGTGCCATCAGTGAGTCTCAGGCGACAGGGGATAGCACAGATACGCAGTATTTT
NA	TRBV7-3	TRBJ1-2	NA	CASSTTVYGYTF	TGTGCCAGCAGCACGACAGTCTATGGCTACACCTTC
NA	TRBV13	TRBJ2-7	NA	CASSLGQNSYEQYF	TGTGCCAGCAGCTTAGGACAGAACTCCTACGAGCAGTACTTC
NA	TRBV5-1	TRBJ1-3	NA	CASSPEVTKPGNTIYF	TGCGCCAGCAGCCCGGAGGTCACGAAGCCTGGAAACACCATATATTTT
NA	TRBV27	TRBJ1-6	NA	CASRTSGGHRIHNSPLHF	TGTGCCAGCAGGACTTCGGGGGGACACCGGATTCATAATTCACCCCTCCACTTT
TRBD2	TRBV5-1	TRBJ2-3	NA	CASSSHQRGVDTQYF	TGCGCCAGCAGCTCCCACCAGCGGGGGGTGGATACGCAGTATTTT
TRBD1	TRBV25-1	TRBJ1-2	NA	CASSPGQGMGGYTF	TGTGCCAGCAGTCCGGGACAGGGAATGGGAGGCTACACCTTC
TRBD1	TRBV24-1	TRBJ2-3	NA	CATSDFPDRGGGPDTQYF	TGTGCCACCAGTGATTTTCCCGACAGGGGTGGGGGACCAGATACGCAGTATTTT
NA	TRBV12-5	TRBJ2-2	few	CASGLPKPMATGELFF	TGTGCTAGTGGTTTGCCCAAACCCATGGCCACCGGGGAGCTGTTTTTT
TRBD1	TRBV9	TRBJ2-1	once	CASSPTGAGTYNEQFF	TGTGCCAGCAGCCCTACAGGGGCTGGCACCTACAATGAGCAGTTCTTC
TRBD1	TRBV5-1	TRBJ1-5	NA	CASSQGTGGGNQPQHF	TGCGCCAGCAGCCAGGGGACAGGGGGAGGCAATCAGCCCCAGCATTTT
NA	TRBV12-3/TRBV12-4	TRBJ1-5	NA	CASSPPGNQPQHF	TGTGCCAGCAGTCCTCCCGGCAATCAGCCCCAGCATTTT
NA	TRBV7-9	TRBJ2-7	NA	CASTRDNSYEQYF	TGTGCCAGCACCCGGGACAACTCCTACGAGCAGTACTTC
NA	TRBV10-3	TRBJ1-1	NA	CAISESTTPTEAFF	TGTGCCATCAGTGAGTCGACTACGCCAACTGAAGCTTTCTTT
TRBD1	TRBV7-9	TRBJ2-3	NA	CASSLDRADTQYF	TGTGCCAGCAGCCTCGACAGGGCAGATACGCAGTATTTT
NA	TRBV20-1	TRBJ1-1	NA	CSTNLNTEAFF	TGCAGTACAAACCTGAACACTGAAGCTTTCTTT
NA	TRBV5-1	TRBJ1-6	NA	CASSLDLSGSSPLHF	TGCGCCAGCAGCTTGGATCTCTCGGGAAGTTCACCCCTCCACTTT
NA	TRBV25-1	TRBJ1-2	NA	CASRGGRGYTF	TGTGCCAGCAGGGGGGGACGCGGCTACACCTTC
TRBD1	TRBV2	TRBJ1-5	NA	CASNRDRGGDQPQHF	TGTGCCAGCAACCGGGACAGGGGCGGTGATCAGCCCCAGCATTTT
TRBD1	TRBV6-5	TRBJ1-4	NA	CASRDRGGSEKLFF	TGTGCCAGCAGGGACAGAGGGGGCTCTGAAAAACTGTTTTTT
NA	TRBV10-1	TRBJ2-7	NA	CASSDPGSEQYF	TGCGCCAGCAGTGACCCAGGGTCCGAGCAGTACTTC
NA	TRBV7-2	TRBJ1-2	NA	CASSSGPGGRYGYTF	TGTGCCAGCAGCTCAGGGCCGGGCGGCCGATATGGCTACACCTTC
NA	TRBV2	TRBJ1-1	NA	CASSGSDTNTEAFF	TGTGCCAGCAGTGGATCGGACACGAACACTGAAGCTTTCTTT
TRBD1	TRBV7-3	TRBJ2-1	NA	CASSQGDEQFF	TGTGCCAGCAGCCAGGGGGATGAGCAGTTCTTC
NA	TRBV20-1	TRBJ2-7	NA	CSARDRQEQYF	TGCAGTGCTAGAGATCGACAGGAGCAGTACTTC
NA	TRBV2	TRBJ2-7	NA	CASSEATNGSEQYF	TGTGCCAGCAGTGAAGCTACCAACGGGTCCGAGCAGTACTTC
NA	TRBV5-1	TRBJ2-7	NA	CASRADRLSYEQYF	TGCGCCAGCAGAGCAGACAGGTTGTCCTACGAGCAGTACTTC
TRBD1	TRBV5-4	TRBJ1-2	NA	CASSVDRGLGYTF	TGTGCCAGCAGCGTCGACAGGGGCTTAGGCTACACCTTC
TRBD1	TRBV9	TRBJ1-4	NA	CASSGGQGAVKKLFF	TGTGCCAGCAGCGGGGGACAGGGGGCTGTGAAAAAACTGTTTTTT
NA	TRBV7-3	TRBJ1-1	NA	CASSLGGLSEAFF	TGTGCCAGCAGCTTGGGGGGGCTTTCGGAAGCTTTCTTT
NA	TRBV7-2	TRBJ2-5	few	CASSLGADSIQETQYF	TGTGCCAGCAGCCTAGGGGCGGACAGTATCCAAGAGACCCAGTACTTC
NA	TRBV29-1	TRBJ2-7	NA	CSVTAYEQYF	TGCAGCGTTACTGCGTACGAGCAGTACTTC
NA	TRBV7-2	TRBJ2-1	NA	CASSWAGVSNEQFF	TGTGCCAGCAGCTGGGCAGGGGTAAGCAATGAGCAGTTCTTC